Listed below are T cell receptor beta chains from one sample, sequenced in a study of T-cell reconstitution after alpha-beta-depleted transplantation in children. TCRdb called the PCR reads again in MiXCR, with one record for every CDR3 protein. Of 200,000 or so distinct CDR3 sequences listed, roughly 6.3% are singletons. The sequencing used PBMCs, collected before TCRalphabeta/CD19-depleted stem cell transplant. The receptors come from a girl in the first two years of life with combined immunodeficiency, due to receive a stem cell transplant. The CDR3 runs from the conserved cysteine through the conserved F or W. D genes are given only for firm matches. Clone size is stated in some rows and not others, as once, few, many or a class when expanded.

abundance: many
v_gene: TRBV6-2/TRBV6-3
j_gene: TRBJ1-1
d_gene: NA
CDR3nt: TGTGCCAGCAGCCTTACAACAGGGACGCGCACTGAAGCTTTCTTT
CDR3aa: CASSLTTGTRTEAFF

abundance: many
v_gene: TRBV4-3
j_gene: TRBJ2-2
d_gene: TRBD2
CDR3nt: TGCGCCAGCAGCCAAGATCGGGCGGGGGCGAACACCGGGGAGCTGTTTTTT
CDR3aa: CASSQDRAGANTGELFF

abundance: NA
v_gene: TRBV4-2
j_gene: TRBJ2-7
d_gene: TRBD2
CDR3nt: TGTGCCAGCAGCCAAGAGGAGGGTGGGACTAGAGATAAAGGGGACTACGAGCAGTACTTC
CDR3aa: CASSQEEGGTRDKGDYEQYF

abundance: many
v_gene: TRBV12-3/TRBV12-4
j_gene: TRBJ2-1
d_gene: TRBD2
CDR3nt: TGTGCCAGCAGTTTTCTCCCAGCGGGGACTTACAATGAGCAGTTCTTC
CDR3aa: CASSFLPAGTYNEQFF

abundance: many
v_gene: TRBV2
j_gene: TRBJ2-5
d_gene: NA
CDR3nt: TGTGCCAGAAGTTGGGAGACCCAGTACTTC
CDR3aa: CARSWETQYF

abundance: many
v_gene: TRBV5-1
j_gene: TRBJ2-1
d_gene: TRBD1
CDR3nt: TGCGCCAGCAGCACCGGGACAGACACCTACAATGAGCAGTTCTTC
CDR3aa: CASSTGTDTYNEQFF

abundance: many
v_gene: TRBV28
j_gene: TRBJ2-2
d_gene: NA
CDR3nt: TGTGCCAGCAGTCCTCCCGACGGGAACACCGGGGAGCTGTTTTTT
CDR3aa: CASSPPDGNTGELFF

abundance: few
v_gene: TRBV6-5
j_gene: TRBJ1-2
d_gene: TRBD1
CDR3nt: TGTGCCAGCACCTACGGGACAGGAGATGGCTACACCTTC
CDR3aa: CASTYGTGDGYTF

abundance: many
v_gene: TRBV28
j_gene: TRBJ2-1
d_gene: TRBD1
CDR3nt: TGTGCCAGCAGTCTACCCGGGACAGGGGGTCGGAATGAGCAGTTCTTC
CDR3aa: CASSLPGTGGRNEQFF

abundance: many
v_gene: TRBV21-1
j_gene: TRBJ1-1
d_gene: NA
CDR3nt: TGTGCCAGCAGCAAATCACCGAGGCGCGCTTTCTTT
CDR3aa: CASSKSPRRAFF

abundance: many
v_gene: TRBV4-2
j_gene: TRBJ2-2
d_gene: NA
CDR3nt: TGTGCCAGCAGTCCCATGTCCAGGCCGGCCGGGGAGCTGTTTTTT
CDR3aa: CASSPMSRPAGELFF

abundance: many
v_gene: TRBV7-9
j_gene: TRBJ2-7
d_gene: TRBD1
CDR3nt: TGTGCCAGCAGCCCCGAGGTAGGGGGCTCAGTGAACTACGAGCAGTACTTC
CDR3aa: CASSPEVGGSVNYEQYF